This passage covers 21 T cell receptor beta chains from one sample sequenced in a study of blood T cell repertoires in COVID-19. Sequencing used immunoSEQ multiplex PCR; TCRdb keeps in-frame clones, though not all of them. The profile shows about 300,000 clones, around nine tenths of them singletons. The sequenced sample was peripheral blood. The receptors stem from a young woman with COVID-19, enrolled during active disease.

The V call is TRBV6-5, the J call TRBJ2-7; 7 bases map to TRBD1. The CDR3 has 13 residues. Germline values: CDR1 MNHEY, CDR2 SVGAGI. Unmatched junction bases numbered 12, after V lost 7 bases and J lost 9 bases. The CDR3 DNA follows: TGTGCCAGCAAGAGGGGGCAGGGTGGAGGGCAGTACTTC. It translates to CASKRGQGGGQYF.

The J gene is TRBJ1-1, the V gene TRBV6-2 or TRBV6-3; a weak D match, TRBD1 (5 bases). Trimming cost V 2 bases and J 1 base, with 14 bases left between them. The CDR3 is 16 residues long. Germline loops: CDR1 MNHEY, CDR2 SVGEGT. This CDR3 is CASSYPLGDRNTEAFF. The CDR3, as DNA: TGTGCCAGCAGTTACCCCCTGGGCGACAGGAACACTGAAGCTTTCTTT.

This clone was recorded only once. J is TRBJ1-1 and V is TRBV29-1, with D uncertain. V was shortened by 7 bases and J by 1 base, with 13 bases between the two germline ends. CDR1 and CDR2 from the germline V gene are SQVTM and ANQGSEA. The CDR3 length is 13 residues. The CDR3 spells CSAQVDGNTEAFF. The CDR3 DNA reads as TGCAGCGCCCAGGTAGATGGGAACACTGAAGCTTTCTTT.

V usage is TRBV24-1 and J usage is TRBJ1-1; 7 bases align to TRBD1. This CDR3 has 13 residues. Trimming took 5 bases from V and 4 from J; bases not matched to a gene: 3. CDR1 is KGHDR, CDR2 SFDVKD, per germline. CDR3 bases: TGTGCCACCAGTGGGCAGGGGGGCACTGAAGCTTTCTTT. Translated: CATSGQGGTEAFF.

The table lists this clone with a count of one. V gene TRBV18 combines with J gene TRBJ2-1; tentatively, D is TRBD1 (7 bases). The CDR3 length is 16 residues. Between the trimmed V and J ends, which lost 3 bases and 0 bases, there was a span of 12 bases. Germline CDR1 reads KGHSH; CDR2 reads LQKENI. The CDR3 loop is CASSPGQGGSYNEQFF. The CDR3 DNA follows: TGTGCCAGCTCACCTGGCCAGGGGGGCTCCTACAATGAGCAGTTCTTC. Variable domain in full (rest from reference TRBV18 and TRBJ2-1): NAGVMQNPRHLVRRRGQEARLRCSPMKGHSHVYWYRQLPEEGLKFMVYLQKENIIDESGMPKERFSAEFPKEGPSILRIQQVVRGDSAAYFCASSPGQGGSYNEQFFGPGTRLTVL.

The chain carries TRBV19 and TRBJ1-2; D may be TRBD1 (5 bases). Between the trimmed V and J ends, which lost 2 bases and 4 bases, there was a span of 11 bases. Germline-derived CDR1 and CDR2 are LNHDA and SQIVND (reference sequence). The CDR3 is made up of 14 amino acids. CDR3 sequence reads: CASSITGSGYGYTF. CDR3 nucleotides: TGTGCCAGTAGTATAACAGGAAGTGGCTATGGCTACACCTTC.

This chain connects TRBV7-2 to TRBJ1-5; 7 bases agree with TRBD1. There are 15 residues in the CDR3. V shed 2 bases and J 2 bases; nucleotides not matched to a gene: 3. CDR1 is SGHTA and CDR2 is FQGNSA in the germline V gene. CDR3: CASSLRTGRNQPQHF. The CDR3 DNA reads TGTGCCAGCAGCTTAAGGACAGGCCGCAATCAGCCCCAGCATTTT.

The rearrangement uses TRBV6-6 and TRBJ1-4; TRBD1 agrees at 8 bases. The CDR3 is 16 amino acids. Germline lookup yields CDR1 MNHNY and CDR2 SVGAGI (reference sequence). The V and J ends lost 2 bases and 4 bases, in that order; junction bases with no gene match: 6. The CDR3 DNA is TGTGCCAGCAGTTACCTTGGACAGGGCCTTAATGAAAAACTGTTTTTT. Amino acid sequence: CASSYLGQGLNEKLFF.

CDR3 sequence reads: CATSDGGRTGREVNEQFF. The CDR3 DNA reads TGTGCCACCAGTGATGGGGGCAGGACAGGGCGCGAAGTCAATGAGCAGTTCTTC. The rearrangement uses TRBV24-1 and TRBJ2-1; TRBD1 aligns across 8 bases. Germline V gene lookup returns CDR1 KGHDR and CDR2 SFDVKD. The CDR3 totals 18 residues. V gave up 3 bases and J gave up 6 bases; unmatched junction bases: 15.

The chain employs TRBV6-2 or TRBV6-3 and TRBJ2-1; D not resolved. Trimming stripped 2 bases from V and 9 bases from J, with 11 bases between. This CDR3 has 13 residues. Germline lookup yields CDR1 MNHEY and CDR2 SVGEGT. This chain's CDR3 is CASSYSNPGEQFF. CDR3 coding DNA: TGTGCCAGCAGTTACAGTAACCCGGGTGAGCAGTTCTTC.

The genes are TRBV20-1 and TRBJ2-7; perhaps TRBD2 as D (5 bases). The CDR3 covers 11 residues. V shed 5 bases and J shed 4 bases, with 9 bases lying between them. CDR1 is DFQATT and CDR2 is SNEGSKA in the germline V gene (reference sequence). The CDR3 is CSAGPGYEQYF. CDR3 nucleotides: TGCAGTGCTGGTCCGGGGTACGAGCAGTACTTC.

V usage is TRBV5-1 and J usage is TRBJ2-1; D is ambiguous. Trimming took off 3 bases at V and 5 bases at J, with 6 bases between the two ends. The CDR3 has 12 residues. The V gene's germline CDR1 is SGHRS and CDR2 YFSETQ. CDR3 region: CASSSTDNEQFF. CDR3 nucleotide sequence: TGCGCCAGCAGCTCTACAGACAATGAGCAGTTCTTC.

The chain links TRBV6-6 to TRBJ2-7; TRBD1 matches 8 bases. The CDR3 extends over 14 amino acids. Germline CDR1 reads MNHNY; CDR2 reads SVGAGI (reference sequence). Trimming cost V 10 bases and J 5 bases; bases outside gene matches: 13. CDR3 in amino acids: CATLPGQGPHEQYV. The CDR3, as DNA: TGTGCCACCTTACCTGGACAGGGTCCCCACGAGCAGTACGTC.

The chain is built from TRBV6-5 and TRBJ2-7; D not certain. The ends were cut back, 3 bases at V and 0 bases at J, with 9 bases in the middle. Per germline, CDR1 MNHEY and CDR2 SVGAGI. This CDR3 is 14 amino acids long. The CDR3 nucleotides read TGTGCCAGCAGTTATCGCACGAGCTCCTACGAGCAGTACTTC. As protein: CASSYRTSSYEQYF.

The CDR3 sequence: CSVEEINRAIEAFF. CDR3 nucleotide sequence: TGCAGCGTTGAAGAGATTAACAGGGCTATTGAAGCTTTCTTT. This chain uses TRBV29-1 with TRBJ1-1; the D gene is possibly TRBD1 (6 bases). CDR3 size: 14 residues. Germline-derived CDR1 and CDR2 are SQVTM and ANQGSEA. V was cut by 0 bases and J by 7 bases, with 15 bases left in between.

Only one count was recorded for this clone. This sequence joins TRBV2 and TRBJ2-6; TRBD1 might be the D (6 bases). The germline CDR1 and CDR2 sequences are SNHLY and FYNNEI. There are 16 residues in the CDR3. V dropped 7 bases and J dropped 1 base, with 14 bases sitting between them. This CDR3 reads CASKQQGRSGANVLTF. DNA of the CDR3: TGTGCCAGCAAGCAACAGGGAAGGTCTGGGGCCAACGTCCTGACTTTC. The full variable domain, completed using reference TRBV2 and TRBJ2-6, is EPEVTQTPSHQVTQMGQEVILRCVPISNHLYFYWYRQILGQKVEFLVSFYNNEISEKSEIFDDQFSVERPDGSNFTLKIRSTKLEDSAMYFCASKQQGRSGANVLTFGAGSRLTVL.

The rearrangement uses TRBV6-5 and TRBJ1-2; no clear D. Germline assignment: CDR1 MNHEY and CDR2 SVGAGI. Trimming took off 6 bases at V and 8 bases at J, with 19 bases between the two ends. The CDR3 runs to 14 residues. Written as DNA, the CDR3 is TGTGCCAGCAGCCGTCGTGAGGCCTCCCAAGGCTACACCTTC. This codes for CASSRREASQGYTF.

V and J are TRBV28 and TRBJ2-7; D gene unclear. Per germline, CDR1 MDHEN and CDR2 SYDVKM. The CDR3 is 14 residues long. Deletions cut 6 bases from V and 4 bases from J, with 16 bases between. CDR3 DNA sequence: TGTGCCAGCAGCACTGATTCCCCCTTTTACGAGCAGTACGTC. It encodes CASSTDSPFYEQYV.

This clone was counted once. The V call is TRBV5-1, the J call TRBJ2-5; 9 positions match TRBD2. Per the germline V gene, CDR1 is SGHRS and CDR2 is YFSETQ. The CDR3 runs to 18 residues. V trimming: 4 bases; J trimming: 0 bases; junction bases outside the gene matches: 13. The CDR3 sequence is CASSGIAGDATHQETQYF. The CDR3 region has the DNA TGCGCCAGCAGCGGGATAGCGGGGGACGCAACCCACCAAGAGACCCAGTACTTC.

J is TRBJ2-5 and V is TRBV9, with D perhaps assigned TRBD1 or TRBD2 (7 bases each). V dropped 4 bases and J dropped 9 bases, with 28 bases sitting between them. CDR1 and CDR2 (germline): SGDLS, YYNGEE. CDR3 length: 17 amino acids. The DNA of the CDR3 is TGTGCCAGCAGCATAGGGGGCAGGGGTCCAGGACTAGGGGCCCAGTACTTC. It yields the protein CASSIGGRGPGLGAQYF.

The V gene is TRBV11-3, the J gene TRBJ1-6; possible D gene TRBD1, 6 bases. The CDR3 is 15 amino acids. Deletions cut 0 bases from V and 6 bases from J, with 9 bases between. Germline V gives CDR1 SGHNT, CDR2 YENEEA. CDR3 DNA: TGTGCCAGCAGCTTAGAAGGGACATTTAATTCACCCCTCCACTTT. The encoded protein is CASSLEGTFNSPLHF.